This T cell receptor (beta chain) was found in a study of shared clonotypes between healthy human individuals. General study findings and limits: Shared across four donors were around 5% of the naive CD4 clonotypes. Rarefaction revealed incomplete sorted-subset sequencing despite large depth.

TCRdb keeps only in-frame clones here, not all; method: immunoSEQ multiplex PCR. The sample records roughly 1 million clones, under 80% being singletons. Memory CD4+ cells were the fraction left after CD45RA+ naive selection. There are many counts of this clone. What it recognizes is unknown. V was clipped by 7 bases and J by 0 bases, with 9 bases between them. The CDR3 is 13 amino acids. Germline CDR1 SGDLS, CDR2 YYNGEE. The V call is TRBV9, the J call TRBJ2-3; D is uncertain. The clonotype originates from a man aged 18 to 29 in good health. Sequencing was performed on memory CD4+ T cells sorted from blood. Subset defined: CD45RA-negative fraction. The CDR3 DNA reads TGTGCCAGCGGTGGGTGGAGCACAGATACGCAGTATTTT. This translates into CASGGWSTDTQYF.